This paragraph covers one T cell receptor beta chain sequence. This receptor's antigen is unknown. Base quality data are lacking; no much larger clone is found one base away. The sample belongs to a study of T-cell reconstitution after alpha-beta-depleted transplantation in children (dated by TCRdb to 2016 to 2017). As for the study more broadly: T-cell immune reconstitution after TCRalphabeta/CD19-depleted allogeneic hematopoietic cell transplantation in children was quantitatively tracked in the study by means of TCR repertoire profiling.

Receptor amplification or capture employed PCR. This sample was sequenced with an Illumina HiSeq 2500. TCR libraries were prepared with molecular barcoding, using unique molecular identifiers to normalize TCRbeta repertoire quantification. The public reads were reanalyzed by TCRdb: fastp trimming at Q25, MiXCR alignment, in-frame beta chains only. Rows with one shared CDR3 protein collapse into an entry with the most common genes and DNA. The sample records 400,000 to 500,000 distinct CDR3 sequences, approximately 10% of which are singletons. The ten largest clonotypes hold about 5% of the sample. Measured from the cysteine to the phenylalanine, the CDR3 is 17 residues long. Kept here is only the CDR3 DNA, which spans 51 bases and is read in frame from base 1. Reading the germline V gene gives CDR1 LGHNA and CDR2 YNFKEQ. Trimmed from V: 1 base; trimmed from J: 6 bases; junction bases lacking a gene match: 8.

The chain is encoded by TRBV4-2 joined to TRBJ2-1; a stretch of 11 junction bases matches TRBD1. Sequenced material: PBMCs from the stem cell graft donor, taken from the stem cell graft. The clonotype originates from a human donor who donated a stem cell graft to a child with acute myeloid leukemia. The DNA is TGTGCCAGCAGCCAAGGATCGGGACAGGGGGATATCAATGAGCAGTTCTTC. Its translation is CASSQGSGQGDINEQFF.